Sequencing of this T cell receptor (beta chain) was carried out in a study of naive and memory T cell subsets. General study results and limits: From naive to CM, EM and EMRA, diversity decreased and Gini increased. Over 85% of naive TCR sequences appeared only once, unlike memory subsets.

The CDR3 length is 13 residues. The germline gives CDR1 DFQATT, CDR2 SNEGSKA (reference sequence). The ends lost 6 bases at V and 3 bases at J; junction bases unmatched: 5. In regard to this clonotype: What it binds is unknown.

Sequential positive selection took CD4 T cells first, then CD8 T cells. Four subsets defined by CD45RA and CD27 were sorted after CD3, CD4, CD8 and live/dead staining. The beta constant-region primer was an equimolar mix of two oligonucleotides covering TRBC1 and TRBC2. A single record per CDR3 protein comes from TCRdb applying MiXCR to the UMI-ligation and nested PCR reads. The data contain 150,000 or so distinct CDR3 sequences, about a sixth of them singletons. This rearrangement joins TRBV20-1 to TRBJ2-1, with 7 nucleotides matching TRBD2. The receptor was derived from a human donor in good health. Sequences were obtained from naive CD4+ T cells from blood. This chain's CDR3 is CSAQRDLYNEQFF. The CDR3 DNA reads TGCAGTGCCCAGCGGGATCTCTACAATGAGCAGTTCTTC.